This T cell receptor (beta chain) was identified during a study of T cell repertoires in cytomegalovirus infection. Study details: An indication of both CMV infection and matching HLA type came from public TCR beta signatures. General study findings and limits: What dominated the ex vivo response were HLA-C-restricted CMV-specific TCR beta clonotypes. There were carriers of CMV plus the relevant HLA, and cumulative public TCR beta family frequency identified them.

From germline, CDR1 is SGHTA and CDR2 FQGNSA. V lost 0 bases and J 5 bases, leaving 5 bases between the germline ends. The CDR3 is 12 residues long. This clonotype showed up just a few times. The target antigen is unknown. From the reads, TCRdb called clonotypes with MiXCR, one entry per CDR3 protein. Among about 230,000 distinct CDR3 sequences, 22% were seen once, and the ten largest hold 15% to 20%. This chain uses TRBV7-2 with TRBJ2-7; D gene ambiguous. The receptor was isolated from a human donor in good health (CMV status not recorded). Some clones in this sample may be carry-over from other donors' samples. Sequencing used CD8+ T cells from PBMCs. Here the CDR3 reads CASSLAHDEQYF. For the CDR3, the DNA is TGTGCCAGCAGCTTAGCGCACGACGAGCAGTACTTC.